The TCR beta chain under discussion was sequenced for a study of blood T cells in healthy people across ages. Alongside a J-beta primer mix, a sample-barcoded 5' primer served in a second PCR lasting about 7 to 12 cycles. Every single cDNA molecule received a tag from a template-switch adaptor with 12 random nucleotides. TCRdb analysed the 5' RACE reads with MiXCR anew, one entry per CDR3 protein. The top ten clones hold less than 20% of a sample with 550,000 to 700,000 distinct CDR3 sequences, roughly a quarter of them seen once. The sample holds many counts of this clonotype. The TCR comes from a woman in her 70s in good health. Sample: blood.

The CDR3 sequence: CSVGDEKLFF. The CDR3 DNA reads TGCAGCGTTGGTGATGAAAAACTGTTTTTT. The genes are TRBV29-1 and TRBJ1-4; D remains unclear. Germline CDR1 SQVTM, CDR2 ANQGSEA. The V gene lost 4 bases and the J gene lost 6 bases, with 3 bases spanning the gap. The CDR3 consists of 10 residues.